This T cell receptor beta chain is drawn from a study of shared clonotypes between healthy human individuals. Overall study context: Contributing individuals were a couple of females and a few males aged 18 to 49. Study findings and constraints: Sorted-subset samples were not fully sequenced, rarefaction indicated.

Donors comprised only Caucasian adults living in Nashville, Tennessee. On sorted subsets, replicate PCRs used about 0.2 ug DNA, or around 30,000 T cell genomes. Here immunoSEQ multiplex PCR was the method, and the copy in TCRdb shows in-frame clones only, minus some. The data hold 1 million to 1.3 million clones, with around 82% observed a single time. Germline CDR1 GTSNPN, CDR2 SVGIG (reference sequence). The CDR3 has 14 amino acids. The V gene lost 4 bases and the J gene lost 1 base, with 14 bases spanning the gap. Concerning this clone: Its antigen is currently unknown.

Sequenced material: memory CD4+ T cells from PBMCs. Subset indicated: CD45RA-negative fraction. The receptor comes from a man aged 18-30 years in good health. Some clones in this sample may be carry-over from other donors' samples. The V gene is TRBV30, the J gene TRBJ2-7; TRBD1 is a possible D gene (5 bases). CDR3 sequence: CAWKPDTFSYEQYF. The CDR3 DNA follows: TGTGCCTGGAAGCCGGACACGTTTTCCTACGAGCAGTACTTC.